This T cell receptor beta chain was recovered during a study of blood T cells in healthy people across ages. The study's findings and limits: The unknown donor CMV status may have confounded expanded clonotype changes.

Sample-barcoded 5' priming and a J-beta primer mix drove a second PCR of about 6 to 12 cycles. TCRdb independently ran MiXCR on the 5' RACE reads; one entry per CDR3 protein. Found here are 1.5 million to 1.9 million distinct CDR3 sequences, about 42% of them singletons; the top ten hold about 3.8%. Trimming removed 3 bases from V and 7 bases from J, with 6 bases in between. The CDR3 covers 11 residues. The V gene's germline CDR1 is MGHDK and CDR2 SYGVNS. Turning to this clonotype: The target antigen is unknown.

Sequenced: blood. This sequence joins TRBV25-1 and TRBJ1-1; D call uncertain. The origin of this receptor is a young woman in good health. Here the CDR3 reads CASSESVEAFF. In DNA form, the CDR3 reads TGTGCCAGCAGTGAGTCTGTTGAAGCTTTCTTT. Full variable domain (outside the CDR3, taken from reference TRBV25-1 and TRBJ1-1): EADIYQTPRYLVIGTGKKITLECSQTMGHDKMYWYQQDPGMELHLIHYSYGVNSTEKGDLSSESTVSRIRTEHFPLTLESARPSHTSQYLCASSESVEAFFGQGTRLTVV.